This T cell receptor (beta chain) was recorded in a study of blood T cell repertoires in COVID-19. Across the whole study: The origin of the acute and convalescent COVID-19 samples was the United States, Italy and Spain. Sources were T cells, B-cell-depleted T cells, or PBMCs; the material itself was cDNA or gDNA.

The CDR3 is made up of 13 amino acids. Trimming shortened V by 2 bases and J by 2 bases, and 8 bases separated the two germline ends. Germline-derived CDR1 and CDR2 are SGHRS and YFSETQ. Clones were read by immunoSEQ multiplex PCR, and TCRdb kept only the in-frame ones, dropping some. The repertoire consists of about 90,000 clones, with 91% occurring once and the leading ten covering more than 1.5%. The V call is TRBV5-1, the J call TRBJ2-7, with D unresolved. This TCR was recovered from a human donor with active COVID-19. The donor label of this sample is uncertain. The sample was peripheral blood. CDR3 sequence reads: CASSLLQAYEQYF. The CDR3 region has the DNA TGCGCCAGCAGCTTACTCCAGGCCTACGAGCAGTACTTC. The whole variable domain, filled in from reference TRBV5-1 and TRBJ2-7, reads KAGVTQTPRYLIKTRGQQVTLSCSPISGHRSVSWYQQTPGQGLQFLFEYFSETQRNKGNFPGRFSGRQFSNSRSEMNVSTLELGDSALYLCASSLLQAYEQYFGPGTRLTVT.